Following are 24 T cell receptor beta chains from one sample sequenced in a study of blood T cell repertoires in COVID-19. TCRdb's table, derived via immunoSEQ multiplex PCR, lists solely in-frame clones and lacks some. The sample records over 300,000 clones, approximately 89% being singletons. Sequenced: PBMCs or T cells enriched from blood (not recorded which). These receptors were collected from a middle-aged woman who had recovered from COVID-19.

The chain carries TRBV15 and TRBJ1-3; the D gene is possibly TRBD1 (6 bases). This CDR3 contains 18 residues. Germline V gene data show CDR1 as LNHNV and CDR2 as YYDKDF (reference sequence). The V end lost 0 bases, the J end lost 0 bases, and 15 bases lay between the germline ends. The CDR3 DNA reads as TGTGCCACCAGCAGAGATCAAGGACAGCGAGTCTCTGGAAACACCATATATTTT. This codes for CATSRDQGQRVSGNTIYF.

The chain links TRBV5-1 to TRBJ2-3, with unresolved D. CDR1 is SGHRS, CDR2 YFSETQ, per germline. This CDR3 comprises 15 residues. V was cut by 2 bases and J by 2 bases, with 12 bases left in between. The CDR3 DNA reads TGCGCCAGCAGCTTCGACTTTTCCTCCACAGATACGCAGTATTTT. Protein sequence: CASSFDFSSTDTQYF.

The chain uses TRBV4-3 and TRBJ2-7; the D gene is possibly TRBD1 (5 bases). V lost 0 bases and J 3 bases, leaving 15 bases between the germline ends. Germline V CDR1 and CDR2: LGHNA, YSLEER. The CDR3 totals 16 residues. The CDR3: CASSQDWTTDFYEQYF. CDR3 bases: TGCGCCAGCAGCCAAGATTGGACGACAGATTTCTACGAGCAGTACTTC.

The J gene is TRBJ1-6, the V gene TRBV7-9; TRBD1 agrees at 7 bases. There are 17 residues in the CDR3. The ends lost 1 base at V and 0 bases at J; junction bases unmatched: 3. Germline values: CDR1 SEHNR, CDR2 FQNEAQ (reference sequence). The CDR3 sequence: CASSLGTGASYNSPLHF. CDR3 coding DNA: TGTGCCAGCAGCTTAGGGACAGGAGCCTCCTATAATTCACCCCTCCACTTT.

The chain combines TRBV2 with TRBJ2-7; D might be TRBD2 (6 bases). V was cut by 6 bases and J by 2 bases, with 17 bases left in between. Germline CDR1 and CDR2: SNHLY and FYNNEI. CDR3 length: 15 amino acids. The CDR3 spells CASSSPTSPAYEQYF. CDR3 nucleotide sequence: TGTGCCAGCAGCTCGCCGACTAGTCCCGCCTACGAGCAGTACTTC.

In DNA form, the CDR3 reads TGTGCCAGCAGACGGACAGGGGCGAACTATGGCTACACCTTC. Its translation is CASRRTGANYGYTF. The V call is TRBV2, the J call TRBJ1-2, with 9 bases matching TRBD1. Germline values: CDR1 SNHLY, CDR2 FYNNEI. J lost 2 bases, V lost 6 bases, and 4 bases had no gene match. The CDR3 loop spans 14 amino acids.

The chain links TRBV3-1 (or the pseudogene TRBV3-2) to TRBJ1-4; 7 positions agree with TRBD1. Germline V CDR1 and CDR2: LGHDT, YNNKEL (reference sequence). The junction had 7 bases not matched to a gene; V was cut back by 4 bases and J by 5 bases. This CDR3 region has 15 residues. The CDR3 reads CASSRQGTLNEKLFF. In DNA, the CDR3 is TGTGCCAGCAGCCGACAGGGTACCCTAAATGAAAAACTGTTTTTT.

In regard to this clone: This same CDR3 is encoded by further DNA sequences in the sample. The chain couples TRBV7-2 to TRBJ2-7; 11 positions agree with TRBD2. CDR1 is SGHTA, CDR2 FQGNSA, per germline. Germline trimming cut 6 bases from V and 3 bases from J; bases unmatched to any gene: 4. This CDR3 has 14 amino acids. DNA of the CDR3: TGTGCCAGCAGTCCACTAGCGGGGGTCTACGAGCAGTACTTC. Protein sequence: CASSPLAGVYEQYF.

The CDR3 region has the DNA TGTGCCACCAGCAGGGGGACAGTAAGAGGCTATGGCTACACCTTC. Protein product: CATSRGTVRGYGYTF. This chain joins TRBV15 and TRBJ1-2; TRBD1 aligns across 7 bases. The CDR3 covers 15 residues. The V segment lost 3 bases and the J segment 4 bases; nucleotides outside the gene matches: 8. Germline V CDR1 and CDR2: LNHNV, YYDKDF (reference sequence).

V is TRBV7-8 and J is TRBJ1-4, with D possibly being TRBD1 (5 bases). This CDR3 spans 15 amino acids. CDR1 and CDR2 from the germline V gene are SGHVS and FQNEAQ. V gave up 5 bases and J gave up 3 bases, with 13 bases separating them. CDR3 amino acids: CASSSSGGANEKLFF. DNA for the CDR3: TGTGCCAGCAGCAGCAGCGGGGGTGCTAATGAAAAACTGTTTTTT.

This chain links TRBV30 with TRBJ2-7; no firm D call. V dropped 0 bases and J dropped 3 bases, with 6 bases sitting between them. CDR1 GTSNPN and CDR2 SVGIG come from the germline V gene (reference sequence). The CDR3 contains 12 residues. The CDR3, as DNA: TGTGCCTGGAGTGTACGGTACTACGAGCAGTACTTC. The encoded protein is CAWSVRYYEQYF.

The chain combines TRBV29-1 with TRBJ1-1; D is unclear. This CDR3 has 12 amino acids. The germline V gene has CDR1 SQVTM and CDR2 ANQGSEA. Trimming cost V 3 bases and J 1 base, with 6 bases left between them. The CDR3 reads CSVESGNTEAFF. CDR3 coding DNA: TGCAGCGTTGAGAGCGGGAACACTGAAGCTTTCTTT.

The chain couples TRBV7-6 to TRBJ1-2, with D possibly TRBD1 on 6 matching bases. CDR3 length: 15 residues. The germline V gene has CDR1 SGHVS and CDR2 FNYEAQ. V was pared by 1 base and J by 7 bases, with 16 bases between. CDR3 nucleotide sequence: TGTGCCAGCAGCTTAGGTAGCAGGGGCGAGGCTGGCTACACCTTC. This codes for CASSLGSRGEAGYTF.

J is TRBJ2-5 and V is TRBV4-1; 9 bases match TRBD2. The CDR3 loop spans 13 amino acids. Germline V CDR1 and CDR2: MGHRA, YSYEKL. J gave up 3 bases and V 6 bases, and 2 bases lay outside the gene matches. The CDR3 coding sequence is TGCGCCAGCAGGGCTAGCGGGAAAGAGACCCAGTACTTC. Its translation: CASRASGKETQYF.

The genes are TRBV5-4 and TRBJ2-5; D is ambiguous. The ends were cut back, 0 bases at V and 4 bases at J, with 10 bases in the middle. Germline V gene data show CDR1 as SGHNT and CDR2 as YYREEE (reference sequence). This CDR3 comprises 14 residues. CDR3 coding DNA: TGTGCCAGCAGCTTGGGTTCCGCGCGAGAGACCCAGTACTTC. Its protein product is CASSLGSARETQYF.

This chain uses TRBV28 with TRBJ2-1; D ambiguous. CDR1 and CDR2 from the germline V gene are MDHEN and SYDVKM. V lost 9 bases, J lost 5 bases, and 8 bases lay in between. The CDR3 spans 11 residues. CDR3 nucleotides: TGTGCCAGTTTAGCCAACAATGAGCAGTTCTTC. Its protein product is CASLANNEQFF.

The chain couples TRBV4-2 to TRBJ2-7; D may be TRBD2 (6 bases). V was clipped by 0 bases and J by 7 bases, with 19 bases between them. Germline V lookup: CDR1 LGHNA, CDR2 YNFKEQ. The CDR3 runs 16 residues. The CDR3 DNA sequence: TGTGCCAGCAGCCAAGATCTCCCTAGCGCGACTCCAGAGCAGTACTTC. Translating it yields CASSQDLPSATPEQYF.

The chain is built from TRBV19 and TRBJ2-4; 8 bases map to TRBD2. J was trimmed by 6 bases and V by 5 bases; bases with no gene match: 12. CDR3 length equals 16 residues. In germline, CDR1 is LNHDA, CDR2 SQIVND (reference sequence). CDR3 amino acids: CASSAPGGPRRNIQYF. The CDR3, as DNA: TGTGCCAGTAGTGCTCCGGGAGGGCCTCGCAGAAACATTCAGTACTTC. Full variable domain (rest looked up from reference TRBV19 and TRBJ2-4): DGGITQSPKYLFRKEGQNVTLSCEQNLNHDAMYWYRQDPGQGLRLIYYSQIVNDFQKGDIAEGYSVSREKKESFPLTVTSAQKNPTAFYLCASSAPGGPRRNIQYFGAGTRLSVL.

This sequence joins TRBV5-4 and TRBJ1-3, with 7 bases fitting TRBD1. This CDR3 comprises 13 residues. Germline V gene lookup returns CDR1 SGHNT and CDR2 YYREEE (reference sequence). Losses at the gene ends were 4 bases for V and 4 bases for J; bases not matched to a gene: 2. This CDR3 is CASSTGDGNTIYF. In DNA form, the CDR3 reads TGTGCCAGCAGCACAGGGGACGGAAACACCATATATTTT.

The V gene is TRBV18, the J gene TRBJ2-7; 11 bases are a match to TRBD1. This CDR3 comprises 16 residues. CDR1 is KGHSH, CDR2 LQKENI, per germline. Trimming cost V 2 bases and J 0 bases; bases outside gene matches: 3. CDR3 in DNA: TGTGCCAGCTCACCAAGGGACAGGGGGAGCTCCTACGAGCAGTACTTC. This codes for CASSPRDRGSSYEQYF.

This clone was recorded only once. V is TRBV20-1 and J is TRBJ1-6, with D possibly TRBD1 on 6 matching bases. The CDR3 consists of 14 residues. Trimming cost V 3 bases and J 8 bases, with 14 bases left between them. The germline CDR1 and CDR2 sequences are DFQATT and SNEGSKA (reference sequence). This CDR3 is CSASVDSQYSPLHF. The CDR3 nucleotides are TGCAGTGCTAGTGTGGACAGTCAATATTCACCCCTCCACTTT.

The rearrangement joins TRBV25-1 to TRBJ2-5; perhaps TRBD2 as D (7 bases). The V end was cut by 4 bases, the J end by 1 base, with 10 bases between. This CDR3 has 14 residues. Looked up from germline, CDR1 is MGHDK and CDR2 is SYGVNS. CDR3 in amino acids: CASSGGGGQETQYF. The CDR3 DNA follows: TGTGCCAGCAGTGGAGGGGGGGGCCAAGAGACCCAGTACTTC.

The J gene is TRBJ1-5, the V gene TRBV5-6, with a possible D match to TRBD1 (6 bases). Germline V lookup: CDR1 SGHDT, CDR2 YYEEEE. Trimming took off 4 bases at V and 3 bases at J, with 20 bases between the two ends. The CDR3 extends over 17 amino acids. In DNA form, the CDR3 reads TGTGCCAGCAGCCAAATGGGGCAGGGGAGAATCAATCAGCCCCAGCATTTT. Its protein product is CASSQMGQGRINQPQHF.

This chain uses TRBV6-5 with TRBJ1-2; weak D call: TRBD1 (6 bases). The CDR3 is 14 amino acids. Germline CDR1 MNHEY, CDR2 SVGAGI. V was pared by 6 bases and J by 4 bases, with 15 bases between. CDR3 loop: CASSARQESYGYTF. DNA for the CDR3: TGTGCCAGCAGCGCACGACAGGAGAGCTATGGCTACACCTTC.